This T cell receptor (beta chain) emerged from a study of shared clonotypes between healthy human individuals. Whole-study context: Serving as donors were a couple of women and a few men, whose ages spanned 18 to 49. Study outcomes and limitations: Rarefaction demonstrated incomplete sorted-subset sequencing despite large depth.

As for this clone: Its antigen is not known.

CD45RA-negative memory and CD45RA+ naive subsets were split from the CD4+ cells. CDR3 length: 14 amino acids. Germline lookup yields CDR1 SNHLY and CDR2 FYNNEI. Unmatched junction bases numbered 5, after V lost 6 bases and J lost 3 bases. Produced via immunoSEQ multiplex PCR; TCRdb's table is partial and in-frame only. Among some 2.4 million clones listed, under 95% were seen once. V usage is TRBV2 and J usage is TRBJ1-5; 7 bases are a match to TRBD1. The sequencing input was naive CD4+ T cells from PBMCs. Indicated subset: CD45RA+ positively selected. This clonotype was obtained from a man in his late teens or twenties in good health. Some clones in this sample may be carry-over from other donors' samples. CDR3 amino acids: CASSPDRLNQPQHF. DNA for the CDR3: TGTGCCAGCAGCCCGGACAGGCTCAATCAGCCCCAGCATTTT. Full variable domain (outside the CDR3, taken from reference TRBV2 and TRBJ1-5): EPEVTQTPSHQVTQMGQEVILRCVPISNHLYFYWYRQILGQKVEFLVSFYNNEISEKSEIFDDQFSVERPDGSNFTLKIRSTKLEDSAMYFCASSPDRLNQPQHFGDGTRLSIL.